This T cell receptor (beta chain) originates from a study of shared clonotypes between healthy human individuals. Concerning this clone: Antigen specificity is unknown.

A 200 ng quantity of DNA, roughly 32,000 T cell genomes, went into the sorted-subset replicate PCRs. Using immunoSEQ multiplex PCR, the repertoire was profiled, and TCRdb retains in-frame clones only, with some absent. The table has around 1.1 million clones, 75% to 80% seen once. Study-level findings and limits: Some naive CD4 clonotypes, 4% to 6%, turned up in common across four donors.

V was shortened by 1 base and J by 0 bases, with 19 bases between the two germline ends. In germline, CDR1 is MDHEN, CDR2 SYDVKM. This CDR3 region has 18 residues. Recent acute infections and vaccinations were absent in the healthy HIV-negative adult donors. The source of this sequence is a man aged 18 to 29 in good health. Some clones in this sample may be carry-over from other donors' samples. Sequenced: memory CD4+ T cells from PBMCs. Specified subset: CD45RA-negative fraction. The chain links TRBV28 to TRBJ2-7; TRBD2 is a possible D gene (7 bases). CDR3 nucleotides: TGTGCCAGCAGTTTATACTTGCAGGGGACTACAAGCTCCTACGAGCAGTACTTC. This translates into CASSLYLQGTTSSYEQYF.